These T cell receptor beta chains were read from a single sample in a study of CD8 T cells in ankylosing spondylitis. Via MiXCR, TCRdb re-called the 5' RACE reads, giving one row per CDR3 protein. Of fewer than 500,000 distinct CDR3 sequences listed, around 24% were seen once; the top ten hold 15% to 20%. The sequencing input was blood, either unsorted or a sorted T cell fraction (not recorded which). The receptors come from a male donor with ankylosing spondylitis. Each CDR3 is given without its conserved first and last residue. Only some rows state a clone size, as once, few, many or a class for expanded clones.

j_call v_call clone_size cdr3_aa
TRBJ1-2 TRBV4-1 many ASSQDPLRSPYGYT
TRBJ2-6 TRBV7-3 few ASSLIGGLRSSGANVLT
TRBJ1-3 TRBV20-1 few SARDLTGSGNTIY
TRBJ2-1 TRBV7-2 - ASSLESGDNEQF
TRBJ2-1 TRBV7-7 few ASSPRQGLFGEQF
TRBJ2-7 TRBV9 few ASSVGAGGTSYEQY
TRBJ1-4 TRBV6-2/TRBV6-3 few ASRLQGRGNEKLF
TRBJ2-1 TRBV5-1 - ASSLGQGVNEQF
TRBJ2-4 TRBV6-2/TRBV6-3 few ASSPTPGQGGILAKNIQY
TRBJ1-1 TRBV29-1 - SVVVGQGTEAF
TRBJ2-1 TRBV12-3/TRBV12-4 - ASSLLGGNEQF
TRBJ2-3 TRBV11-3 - ASSLVGASDTQY
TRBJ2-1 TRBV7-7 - ASSRGRETFNEQF
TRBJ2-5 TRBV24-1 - ATSDLGQAVGETQY
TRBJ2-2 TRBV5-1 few ASSERGSDTGELF
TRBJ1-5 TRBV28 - ASSFRDPGRPQH
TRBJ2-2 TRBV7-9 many ASSFRTTNTGELF